This T cell receptor beta chain was recorded in a study of T cells expressing NK-cell markers. Study details: Sorted T-cell subsets CD3+CD56+NKG2C+, CD3+CD56+NKG2C- and CD3+CD56-NKG2C+ were TCR beta-sequenced. HCMV seropositivity characterized most of the eight sequenced donors, and seronegativity one.

The CDR3 length is 16 residues. Germline CDR1 SGHVS, CDR2 FQNEAQ. Generation of TCR beta cDNA was performed by 5'RACE template switching incorporating UMIs. TCRdb reworked the 5' RACE reads into one entry per CDR3 protein, no DNA. Across about 170,000 distinct CDR3 sequences, the top ten clones capture about 19% of the sample. Regarding this clonotype: Its antigen is unknown.

Whole-study results and caveats: One observes that, in several donors, these clonotypes were also the leading ones within the CD3+CD56-NKG2C+ fraction.

This clonotype originated in a man aged 18-69 years in good health. V and J are TRBV7-8 and TRBJ1-1; TCRdb designates TRBD1, a call that cannot be tested without DNA. The specimen sequenced was blood T cells: a sorted CD56 or NKG2C T cell subset, CD4+ or CD8+ T cells, or bulk PBMC T cells (not recorded which). The CDR3 region is CASSKGTGGWNTEAFF.